These 31 T cell receptor beta chains were sequenced from one sample in a study of CD8+ T cells in alopecia areata. Treatment reported: oral pan-JAK inhibitor, 5-10 mg twice daily. Extracted RNA was reverse transcribed, and the resulting cDNA served as sequencing template. Profiled with immunoSEQ multiplex PCR; TCRdb holds only in-frame clones, not every one. The sample yields about 140,000 clones, around 86% seen once. Source: CD8+ T cells sorted from blood, taken at week 4, from a patient treated with tofacitinib. These receptors came from a human donor with alopecia areata.

CDR3 in amino acids: CAWRGLAGLYNEQFF. The DNA for the CDR3 is TGTGCCTGGAGAGGCCTAGCGGGGCTCTACAATGAGCAGTTCTTC. V usage is TRBV30 and J usage is TRBJ2-1, with 9 bases fitting TRBD2. V shed 3 bases and J 3 bases; nucleotides not matched to a gene: 6. Germline CDR1 is GTSNPN and CDR2 is SVGIG (reference sequence). The CDR3 runs to 15 residues.

The V call is TRBV2, the J call TRBJ2-2, with D perhaps matching TRBD1 or TRBD2 (5 bases each). Germline V gene data show CDR1 as SNHLY and CDR2 as FYNNEI. V was shortened by 2 bases and J by 6 bases, with 13 bases between the two germline ends. The CDR3 has 15 residues. CDR3 in DNA: TGTGCCAGCAGTGAACTGTCCCAGGGAGCCGGGGAGCTGTTTTTT. Protein: CASSELSQGAGELFF.

V gene TRBV19 combines with J gene TRBJ2-7; 7 nucleotides align to TRBD2. With V trimmed by 5 bases and J by 1 base, 8 bases remained unmatched. CDR3 length equals 15 residues. Germline assignment: CDR1 LNHDA and CDR2 SQIVND (reference sequence). The CDR3 DNA is TGTGCCAGTAGTTTCTCGACGGGAGGATCCTACGAGCAGTACTTC. It translates to CASSFSTGGSYEQYF. Supplemented by reference TRBV19 and TRBJ2-7, the full variable domain reads DGGITQSPKYLFRKEGQNVTLSCEQNLNHDAMYWYRQDPGQGLRLIYYSQIVNDFQKGDIAEGYSVSREKKESFPLTVTSAQKNPTAFYLCASSFSTGGSYEQYFGPGTRLTVT.

V gene TRBV29-1 combines with J gene TRBJ2-7; D is uncertain. V dropped 4 bases and J dropped 0 bases, with 10 bases sitting between them. The CDR3 contains 13 residues. Germline CDR1 is SQVTM and CDR2 is ANQGSEA. CDR3 amino acids: CSVVAFDSYEQYF. The CDR3 DNA is TGCAGCGTTGTGGCATTTGACTCCTACGAGCAGTACTTC.

This clone was found a few times. This chain links TRBV2 with TRBJ2-2, with 7 bases fitting TRBD1. V was pared by 10 bases and J by 0 bases, with 14 bases of the junction left unmatched. This CDR3 comprises 17 residues. Germline V CDR1 and CDR2: SNHLY, FYNNEI. CDR3: CATLGPGTEANTGELFF. CDR3 in DNA: TGTGCCACCTTGGGCCCGGGGACAGAAGCGAACACCGGGGAGCTGTTTTTT.

The J gene is TRBJ2-6, the V gene TRBV27; maybe TRBD1 (5 bases). Trimming stripped 5 bases from V and 4 bases from J, with 18 bases between. The V gene's germline CDR1 is MNHEY and CDR2 SMNVEV (reference sequence). The CDR3 runs to 17 residues. CDR3 amino acids: CASSPARQPPGANVLTF. The CDR3 coding sequence is TGTGCCAGCAGTCCCGCCCGACAGCCTCCCGGGGCCAACGTCCTGACTTTC.

The chain links TRBV30 to TRBJ2-1, with 7 bases matching TRBD2. Per the germline V gene, CDR1 is GTSNPN and CDR2 is SVGIG (reference sequence). CDR3 length: 10 amino acids. The V and J ends lost 5 bases and 9 bases, in that order; junction bases with no gene match: 1. The CDR3 DNA is TGTGCCTGGGGGGAGGGTGAGCAGTTCTTC. Protein sequence: CAWGEGEQFF.

About this clone: A junction boundary mismatches the germline segment, possibly from a read error. This chain uses TRBV7-7 with TRBJ2-3, with a weak D call TRBD2 (5 bases). Germline CDR1 SSHAT, CDR2 FNYEAQ (reference sequence). The CDR3 has 16 amino acids. The CDR3 sequence is CASSLSLGVGTDTQYF. CDR3 bases: TGTGCTAGCAGCTTATCTCTGGGAGTTGGTACAGATACGCAGTATTTT.

The chain uses TRBV18 and TRBJ2-2; tentatively, D is TRBD2 (5 bases). Trimming took off 3 bases at V and 0 bases at J, with 11 bases between the two ends. The germline V gene has CDR1 KGHSH and CDR2 LQKENI. The CDR3 is 16 amino acids. CDR3 residues: CASSPIEGPNTGELFF. CDR3 bases: TGTGCCAGCTCACCCATAGAGGGTCCGAACACCGGGGAGCTGTTTTTT.

This clone was seen once. The rearrangement joins TRBV27 to TRBJ1-2; 7 positions match TRBD1. The CDR3 has 13 amino acids. Germline V gives CDR1 MNHEY, CDR2 SMNVEV (reference sequence). V was pared by 6 bases and J by 2 bases, with 3 bases of the junction left unmatched. The CDR3 bases are TGTGCCAGCAGGGGGACAGACAACTATGGCTACACCTTC. Encoded protein: CASRGTDNYGYTF.

The genes are TRBV29-1 and TRBJ2-7; TRBD1 matches at 9 bases. Germline assignment: CDR1 SQVTM and CDR2 ANQGSEA. The CDR3 is 13 residues long. J lost 2 bases, V lost 6 bases, and 5 bases had no gene match. CDR3 residues: CSVRTGDTYEQYF. CDR3 nucleotides: TGCAGCGTCCGGACAGGGGACACCTACGAGCAGTACTTC.

The rearrangement uses TRBV29-1 and TRBJ1-2, with a weak D call TRBD1 (5 bases). Germline CDR1 and CDR2: SQVTM and ANQGSEA. The CDR3 has 15 amino acids. V lost 7 bases and J lost 5, with 23 bases in between. The CDR3 nucleotides are TGCAGCGGTTGGGGATTTGGACGGGACGGTTATGGCTACACCTTC. Encoded protein: CSGWGFGRDGYGYTF.

This chain uses TRBV27 with TRBJ2-1, with 7 positions matching TRBD2. The germline gives CDR1 MNHEY, CDR2 SMNVEV (reference sequence). This CDR3 has 15 residues. Germline trimming cut 6 bases from V and 0 bases from J; bases unmatched to any gene: 5. CDR3 bases: TGTGCCAGCAGAACAGGCGGGAGCTCCTACAATGAGCAGTTCTTC. This gives the protein CASRTGGSSYNEQFF.

This clone appeared a few times. The chain recombines TRBV19 with TRBJ2-7, with D hard to call. Looked up from germline, CDR1 is LNHDA and CDR2 is SQIVND (reference sequence). V lost 2 bases to trimming and J lost 3 bases, with 8 bases between them. The CDR3 covers 13 residues. The CDR3 loop reads CASSITPDYEQYF. CDR3 coding DNA: TGTGCCAGTAGTATAACCCCGGACTACGAGCAGTACTTC.

V gene TRBV6-1 combines with J gene TRBJ2-5, with TRBD1 matching 9 bases. Trimming cost V 4 bases and J 5 bases; bases outside gene matches: 5. This CDR3 is 14 amino acids long. Germline CDR1 is MNHNS and CDR2 is SASEGT. The CDR3 DNA follows: TGTGCCAGCAGTGGTACAGGGGGCGCGGAGACCCAGTACTTC. It translates to CASSGTGGAETQYF.

This clone has a handful of counts. At one of its ends the junction is not consistent with the germline gene, which may arise from a read error. The V call is TRBV13, the J call TRBJ2-7; D is possibly TRBD2 (6 bases). The CDR3 spans 13 residues. The germline gives CDR1 PRHDT, CDR2 FYEKMQ (reference sequence). This chain's CDR3 is CASRLGGLGEQYF. As DNA, the CDR3 is TGTGCCAGCAGATTAGGAGGGTTGGGGGAGCAGTACTTC.

This clone has only a few counts. The gene calls are TRBV30 and TRBJ2-5, with 10 bases fitting TRBD1. The CDR3 spans 15 residues. The V segment lost 0 bases and the J segment 4 bases; nucleotides outside the gene matches: 5. CDR1 GTSNPN and CDR2 SVGIG come from the germline V gene (reference sequence). The CDR3 here is CAWSVGQGDGETQYF. The CDR3, as DNA: TGTGCCTGGAGTGTCGGACAGGGGGATGGAGAGACCCAGTACTTC.

The chain couples TRBV28 to TRBJ1-5; D gene unclear. The CDR3 has 15 residues. Trimming took 4 bases from V and 3 from J, leaving 13 bases between them. Per the germline V gene, CDR1 is MDHEN and CDR2 is SYDVKM. The CDR3 loop reads CASSSRVGYNQPQHF. In DNA form, the CDR3 reads TGTGCCAGCAGTTCAAGGGTGGGTTACAATCAGCCCCAGCATTTT.

V usage is TRBV12-5 and J usage is TRBJ2-2; the D is unclear. The CDR3 length is 11 residues. Germline lookup yields CDR1 LGHNT and CDR2 FRNRAP. V gave up 3 bases and J gave up 8 bases, with 4 bases separating them. The CDR3 sequence: CASGFGGELFF. CDR3 DNA: TGTGCTAGTGGTTTCGGGGGGGAGCTGTTTTTT.

The genes are TRBV5-1 and TRBJ2-7; TRBD1 matches 8 bases. Trimming cost V 4 bases and J 5 bases; bases outside gene matches: 11. CDR3 length: 15 residues. CDR1 is SGHRS, CDR2 YFSETQ, per germline. The CDR3 DNA is TGCGCCAGCAGCACCGGGACAGGCTGGTTCGACGAGCAGTACTTC. This translates into CASSTGTGWFDEQYF.

The CDR3 is CASSLIQSGTGELFF. CDR3 DNA: TGTGCCAGCAGTTTAATACAGTCGGGCACCGGGGAGCTGTTTTTT. The V call is TRBV27, the J call TRBJ2-2; no firm D call. Germline V gene data show CDR1 as MNHEY and CDR2 as SMNVEV (reference sequence). The CDR3 sequence is 15 residues long. Trimming took off 2 bases at V and 4 bases at J, with 11 bases between the two ends.

About this clone: The sample contains more than one DNA sequence encoding this CDR3. V and J are TRBV29-1 and TRBJ2-2; D not certain. The CDR3 runs 13 residues. The germline CDR1 and CDR2 sequences are SQVTM and ANQGSEA. V shed 1 base and J shed 2 bases, with 5 bases lying between them. The CDR3 here is CSVEGSNTGELFF. The CDR3 DNA reads TGCAGCGTTGAAGGATCCAACACCGGGGAGCTGTTTTTT.

The rearrangement joins TRBV6-5 to TRBJ2-7, with 9 bases that match TRBD1. V was pared by 4 bases and J by 4 bases, with 8 bases of the junction left unmatched. The CDR3 has 15 residues. Germline V CDR1 and CDR2: MNHEY, SVGAGI. CDR3 loop: CASSSTGTGLYEQYF. CDR3 DNA: TGTGCCAGCAGTTCTACCGGGACAGGGTTATACGAGCAGTACTTC.

This chain joins TRBV7-9 and TRBJ2-7; the D gene is possibly TRBD1 (6 bases). The CDR3 covers 19 residues. The germline V gene has CDR1 SEHNR and CDR2 FQNEAQ (reference sequence). Deletions cut 4 bases from V and 3 bases from J, with 28 bases between. CDR3: CASSSIPEQGKRACYEQYF. The DNA of the CDR3 is TGTGCCAGCAGCTCAATTCCGGAACAGGGAAAGAGGGCCTGCTACGAGCAGTACTTC.

The J gene is TRBJ1-1, the V gene TRBV7-8; D not resolved. Germline loops: CDR1 SGHVS, CDR2 FQNEAQ. Trimming pared 5 bases from V and 8 bases from J, leaving 12 bases between. The CDR3 is 12 residues long. The CDR3 DNA reads TGTGCCAGCAGCCTACATTCTGACGAAGCTTTCTTT. This gives the protein CASSLHSDEAFF.

This clone appeared a single time. The chain has TRBV5-4 and TRBJ1-2; D possibly corresponds to TRBD1 (6 bases). The V gene lost 1 base and the J gene lost 6 bases, with 13 bases spanning the gap. The V gene's germline CDR1 is SGHNT and CDR2 YYREEE (reference sequence). This CDR3 comprises 14 residues. CDR3 region: CASSLWGAGNGYTF. CDR3 nucleotides: TGTGCCAGCAGCTTGTGGGGGGCAGGGAATGGCTACACCTTC.

This clone has just one count. The V call is TRBV5-4, the J call TRBJ2-1, with D perhaps TRBD2 (6 bases). This CDR3 spans 14 amino acids. The germline V and J ends were trimmed by 2 bases and 9 bases, with 15 bases remaining between them. Germline CDR1 and CDR2: SGHNT and YYREEE (reference sequence). CDR3 nucleotide sequence: TGTGCCAGCAGCTTTCAGGTTGGCGGGGTTGAGCAGTTCTTC. Protein product: CASSFQVGGVEQFF.

The V gene is TRBV14, the J gene TRBJ2-7; perhaps D is TRBD1 or TRBD2 (5 bases each). From germline, CDR1 is SGHDN and CDR2 FVKESK. V lost 0 bases to trimming and J lost 4 bases, with 19 bases between them. CDR3 length equals 17 residues. The CDR3 bases are TGTGCCAGCAGCCAAGATTTGGGGGACGAGGGGCCATACGAGCAGTACTTC. This sequence encodes CASSQDLGDEGPYEQYF.

V and J are TRBV7-2 and TRBJ1-1, with TRBD1 as a possible D gene (6 bases). The CDR3 totals 13 residues. Germline V CDR1 and CDR2: SGHTA, FQGNSA. Deletions cut 10 bases from V and 5 bases from J, with 17 bases between. The CDR3 region has the DNA TGTGCCACTTACGCGGGGGGCGGAACTGAAGCTTTCTTT. Encoded protein: CATYAGGGTEAFF.

The gene calls are TRBV19 and TRBJ2-7; TRBD1 is a possible D gene (6 bases). Trimming left V 6 bases short and J 5 bases short, with 23 bases between. The germline V gene has CDR1 LNHDA and CDR2 SQIVND (reference sequence). The CDR3 runs to 16 residues. CDR3 protein: CASSQSPSGVQDEQYF. DNA for the CDR3: TGTGCCAGTAGCCAAAGCCCGTCAGGGGTTCAGGACGAGCAGTACTTC.

The chain has TRBV6-5 and TRBJ2-5, with D unresolved. The CDR3 contains 11 residues. In germline, CDR1 is MNHEY, CDR2 SVGAGI. V lost 7 bases and J lost 4, with 7 bases in between. The CDR3 here is CASNQRETQYF. CDR3 DNA sequence: TGTGCCAGCAACCAGCGAGAGACCCAGTACTTC.